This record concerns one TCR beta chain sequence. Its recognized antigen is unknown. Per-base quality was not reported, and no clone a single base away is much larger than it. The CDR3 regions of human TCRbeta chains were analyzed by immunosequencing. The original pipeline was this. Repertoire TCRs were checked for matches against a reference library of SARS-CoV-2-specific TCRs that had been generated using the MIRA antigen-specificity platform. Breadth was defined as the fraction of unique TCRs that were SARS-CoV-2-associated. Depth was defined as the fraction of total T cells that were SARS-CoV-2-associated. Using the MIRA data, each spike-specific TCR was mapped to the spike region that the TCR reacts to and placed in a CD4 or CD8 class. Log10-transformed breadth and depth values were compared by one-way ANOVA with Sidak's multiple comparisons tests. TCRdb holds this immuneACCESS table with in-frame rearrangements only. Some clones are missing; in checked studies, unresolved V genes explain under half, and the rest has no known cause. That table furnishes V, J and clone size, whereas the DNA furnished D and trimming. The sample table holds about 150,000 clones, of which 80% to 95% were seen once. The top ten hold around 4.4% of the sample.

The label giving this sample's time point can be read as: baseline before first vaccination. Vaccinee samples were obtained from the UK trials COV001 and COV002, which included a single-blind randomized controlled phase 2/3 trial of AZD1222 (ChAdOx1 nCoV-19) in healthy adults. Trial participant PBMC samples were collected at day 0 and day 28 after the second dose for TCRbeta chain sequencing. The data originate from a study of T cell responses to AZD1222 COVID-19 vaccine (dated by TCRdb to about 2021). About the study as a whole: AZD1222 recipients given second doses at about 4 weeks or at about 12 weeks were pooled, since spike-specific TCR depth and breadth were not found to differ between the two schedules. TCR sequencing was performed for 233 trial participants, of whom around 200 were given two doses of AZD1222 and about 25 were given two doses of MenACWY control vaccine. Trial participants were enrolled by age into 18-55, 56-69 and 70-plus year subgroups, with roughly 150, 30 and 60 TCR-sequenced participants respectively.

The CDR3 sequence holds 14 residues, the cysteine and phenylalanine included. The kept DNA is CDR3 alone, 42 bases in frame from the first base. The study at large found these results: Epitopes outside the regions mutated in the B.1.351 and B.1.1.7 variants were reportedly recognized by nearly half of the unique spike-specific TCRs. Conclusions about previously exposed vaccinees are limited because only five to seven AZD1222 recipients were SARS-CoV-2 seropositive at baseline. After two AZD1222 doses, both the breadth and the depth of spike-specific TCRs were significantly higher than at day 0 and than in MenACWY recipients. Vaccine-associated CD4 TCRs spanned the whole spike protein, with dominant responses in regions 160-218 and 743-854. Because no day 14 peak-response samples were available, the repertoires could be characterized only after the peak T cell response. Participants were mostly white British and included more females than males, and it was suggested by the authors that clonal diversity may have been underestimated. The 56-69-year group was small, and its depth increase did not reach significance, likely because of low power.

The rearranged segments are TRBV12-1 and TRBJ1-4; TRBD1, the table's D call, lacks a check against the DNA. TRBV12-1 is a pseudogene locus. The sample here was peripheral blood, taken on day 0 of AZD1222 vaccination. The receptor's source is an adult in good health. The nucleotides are TGTGCCAGCAGCTTTGGGGCTTTCGACGGAAAACTGTTTTTT. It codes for CASSFGAFDGKLFF.